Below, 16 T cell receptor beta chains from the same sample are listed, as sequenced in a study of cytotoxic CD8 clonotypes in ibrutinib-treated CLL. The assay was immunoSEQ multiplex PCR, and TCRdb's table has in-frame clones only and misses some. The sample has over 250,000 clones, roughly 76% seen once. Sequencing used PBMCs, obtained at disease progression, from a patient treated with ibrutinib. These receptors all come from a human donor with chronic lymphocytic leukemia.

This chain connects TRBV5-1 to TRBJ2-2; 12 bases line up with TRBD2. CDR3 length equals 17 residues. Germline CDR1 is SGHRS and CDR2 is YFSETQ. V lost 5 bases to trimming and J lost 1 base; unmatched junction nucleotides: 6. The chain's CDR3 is CASRPRTSGKNTGELFF. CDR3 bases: TGCGCCAGCAGACCCCGGACTAGCGGGAAGAACACCGGGGAGCTGTTTTTT.

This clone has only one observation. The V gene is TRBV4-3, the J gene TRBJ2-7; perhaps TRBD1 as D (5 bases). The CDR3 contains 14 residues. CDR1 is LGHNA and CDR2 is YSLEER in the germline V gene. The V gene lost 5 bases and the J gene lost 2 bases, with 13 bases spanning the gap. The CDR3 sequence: CASSWSTGTYEQYF. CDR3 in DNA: TGCGCCAGCAGCTGGAGCACAGGTACCTACGAGCAGTACTTC.

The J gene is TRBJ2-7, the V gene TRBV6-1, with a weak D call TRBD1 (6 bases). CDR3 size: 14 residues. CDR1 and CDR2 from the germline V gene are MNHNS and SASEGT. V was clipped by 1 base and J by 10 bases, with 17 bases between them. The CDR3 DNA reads TGTGCCAGCAGTGAAGGATGGGACACATCGGAACAGTACTTC. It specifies CASSEGWDTSEQYF.

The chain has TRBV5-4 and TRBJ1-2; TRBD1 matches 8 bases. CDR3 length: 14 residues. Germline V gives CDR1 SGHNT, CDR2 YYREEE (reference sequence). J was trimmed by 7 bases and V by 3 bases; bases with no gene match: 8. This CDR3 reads CASSYRDRPGGYTF. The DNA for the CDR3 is TGTGCCAGCAGCTACCGGGACAGGCCTGGTGGCTACACCTTC.

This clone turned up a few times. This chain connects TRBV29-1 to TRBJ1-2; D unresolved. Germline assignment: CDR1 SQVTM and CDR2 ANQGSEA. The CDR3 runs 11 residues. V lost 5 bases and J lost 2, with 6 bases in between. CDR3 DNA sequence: TGCAGCGTTTCTGGGAACTATGGCTACACCTTC. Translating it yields CSVSGNYGYTF.

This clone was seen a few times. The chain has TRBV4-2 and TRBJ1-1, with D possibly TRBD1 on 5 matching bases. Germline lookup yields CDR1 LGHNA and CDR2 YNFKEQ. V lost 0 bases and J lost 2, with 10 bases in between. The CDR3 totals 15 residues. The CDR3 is CASSQDPGHNTEAFF. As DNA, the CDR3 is TGTGCCAGCAGCCAAGATCCGGGGCATAACACTGAAGCTTTCTTT.

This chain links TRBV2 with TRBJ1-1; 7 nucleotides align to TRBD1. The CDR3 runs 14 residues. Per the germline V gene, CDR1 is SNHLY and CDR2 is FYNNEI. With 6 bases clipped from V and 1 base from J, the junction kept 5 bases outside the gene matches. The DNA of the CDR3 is TGTGCCAGCAGAAAAGGACAGGCGAACACTGAAGCTTTCTTT. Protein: CASRKGQANTEAFF. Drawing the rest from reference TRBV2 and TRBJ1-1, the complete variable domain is EPEVTQTPSHQVTQMGQEVILRCVPISNHLYFYWYRQILGQKVEFLVSFYNNEISEKSEIFDDQFSVERPDGSNFTLKIRSTKLEDSAMYFCASRKGQANTEAFFGQGTRLTVV.

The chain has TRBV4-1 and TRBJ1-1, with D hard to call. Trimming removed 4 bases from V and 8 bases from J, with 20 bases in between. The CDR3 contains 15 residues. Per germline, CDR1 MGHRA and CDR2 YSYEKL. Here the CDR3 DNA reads TGCGCCAGCAGCCTCATAGTCCTTTCGAAAGCAGAAGCTTTCTTT. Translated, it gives CASSLIVLSKAEAFF.

The CDR3 nucleotides read TGTGCCAGCAGTGAGTGGGGCGTGCGAGATACGCAGTATTTT. As protein: CASSEWGVRDTQYF. The genes are TRBV6-1 and TRBJ2-3; tentative D call: TRBD1 (5 bases). The germline V gene encodes CDR1 MNHNS and CDR2 SASEGT. The length of the CDR3 is 14 residues. V was clipped by 3 bases and J by 5 bases, with 12 bases between them.

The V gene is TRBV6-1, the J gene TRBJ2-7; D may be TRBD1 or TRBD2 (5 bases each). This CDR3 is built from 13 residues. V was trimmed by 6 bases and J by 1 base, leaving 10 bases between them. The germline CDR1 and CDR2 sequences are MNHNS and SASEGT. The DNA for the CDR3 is TGTGCCAGCAGCTCCGAGGGGTCCTACGAGCAGTACTTC. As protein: CASSSEGSYEQYF.

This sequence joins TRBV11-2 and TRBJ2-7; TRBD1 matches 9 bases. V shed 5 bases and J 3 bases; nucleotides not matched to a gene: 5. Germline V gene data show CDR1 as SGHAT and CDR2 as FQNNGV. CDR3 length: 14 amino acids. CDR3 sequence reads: CASSTTTGGYEQYF. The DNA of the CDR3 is TGTGCCAGCAGCACCACGACAGGGGGCTACGAGCAGTACTTC.

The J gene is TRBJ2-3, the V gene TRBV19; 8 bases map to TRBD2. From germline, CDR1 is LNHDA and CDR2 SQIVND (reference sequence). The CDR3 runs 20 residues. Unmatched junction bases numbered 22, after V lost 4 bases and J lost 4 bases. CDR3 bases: TGTGCCAGTAGTAGCAACCGAGGACTAGCAGGCATTCGTTTTTCAGATACGCAGTATTTT. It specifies CASSSNRGLAGIRFSDTQYF.

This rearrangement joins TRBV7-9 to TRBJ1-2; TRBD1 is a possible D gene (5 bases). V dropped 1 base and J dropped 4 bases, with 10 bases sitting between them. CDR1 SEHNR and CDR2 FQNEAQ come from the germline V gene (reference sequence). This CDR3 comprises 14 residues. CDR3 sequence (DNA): TGTGCCAGCAGCTTAGTCAGGGAAGGCTATGGCTACACCTTC. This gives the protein CASSLVREGYGYTF.

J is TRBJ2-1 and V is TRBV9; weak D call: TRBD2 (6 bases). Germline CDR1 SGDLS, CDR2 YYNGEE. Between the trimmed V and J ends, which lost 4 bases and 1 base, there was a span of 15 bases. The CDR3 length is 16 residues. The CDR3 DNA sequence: TGTGCCAGCAGCCCCCCGGGACTGCGGTCCTACAATGAGCAGTTCTTC. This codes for CASSPPGLRSYNEQFF. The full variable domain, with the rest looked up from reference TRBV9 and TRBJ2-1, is DSGVTQTPKHLITATGQRVTLRCSPRSGDLSVYWYQQSLDQGLQFLIQYYNGEERAKGNILERFSAQQFPDLHSELNLSSLELGDSALYFCASSPPGLRSYNEQFFGPGTRLTVL.

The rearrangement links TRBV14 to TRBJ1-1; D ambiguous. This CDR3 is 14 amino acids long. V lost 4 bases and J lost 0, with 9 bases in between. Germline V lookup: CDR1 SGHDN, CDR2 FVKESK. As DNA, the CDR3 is TGTGCCAGCAGCCCAGTGGGTTTGAACACTGAAGCTTTCTTT. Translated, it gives CASSPVGLNTEAFF.

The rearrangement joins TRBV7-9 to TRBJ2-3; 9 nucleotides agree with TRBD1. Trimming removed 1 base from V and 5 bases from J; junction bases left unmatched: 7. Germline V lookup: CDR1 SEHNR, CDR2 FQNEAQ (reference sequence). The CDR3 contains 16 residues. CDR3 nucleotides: TGTGCCAGCAGCTTAGTTTGGGACAGGGATAAAGATACGCAGTATTTT. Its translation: CASSLVWDRDKDTQYF.